This TCR beta chain was sequenced in a study of cytomegalovirus exposure and HLA in healthy donors. Study-level points and caveats: In an earlier analysis, in some 540 donors, most V segments appeared productive either ~87% or ~30% of the time. CMV serostatus was the only immune exposure information that was available.

This clone was seen only a few times. As yet, its antigen is unknown. PCR was performed using 60 Vbeta and 13 Jbeta primers. Some clones are missing from TCRdb's copy, which holds only in-frame ones; the method was immunoSEQ multiplex PCR. The data hold 130,000 or so clones, with 8.5% to 10% observed a single time. The germline V and J ends were trimmed by 3 bases and 5 bases, with 8 bases remaining between them. This CDR3 contains 12 residues. Germline CDR1 is SGHNT and CDR2 is YYREEE (reference sequence). Healthy bone marrow donors made up the cohort. The TCR comes from a man in his forties or fifties in good health and CMV-seronegative. Sequencing was carried out using PBMCs. The chain employs TRBV5-4 and TRBJ1-1; D is unresolved. The CDR3, as DNA: TGTGCCAGCAGCTCCGGGAGGACTGAAGCTTTCTTT. Translation: CASSSGRTEAFF.